This note documents a single T cell receptor beta chain sequence. Its antigen remains unidentified. The sample holds no much larger clone one base away, and base qualities are not on file. The data derive from a study of shared clonotypes between healthy human individuals (dated by TCRdb to 2018 to 2021). A note on the overall study: The cohort included three men and two women between 18 and 49 years of age. To increase sequencing depth and limit assay-specific biases, TCR repertoire library preparation and sequencing were carried out by different laboratories using diverse techniques. For each donor, CD4 naive and CD4 memory were each run on three plates, CD8 naive on two plates, and CD8 memory on one plate. The study deeply sequenced blood TCR repertoires of about five healthy adults to estimate repertoire size and the extent of clonotype sharing between individuals. Per donor, leukapheresis produced somewhere between about 0.94 and 9.5 billion PBMCs.

Using the deep immunoSEQ assay, multiplex PCR amplified TCR CDR3 regions from genomic DNA. Extracted genomic DNA from each cell subset was distributed evenly across all wells of several immunoSEQ 96-well plates, and each plate was treated as a replicate. For sorted subsets, each replicate PCR was loaded with 200 ng genomic DNA, equivalent to 25,000 to 30,000 T cell genomes. Purified libraries were measured with a Qubit 3.0 fluorometer, size-checked on a Bioanalyzer 2100, and measured again with the KAPA Library Quantification kit. A separate single-read 150-cycle Illumina NextSeq 550 flow cell was used to sequence each immunoSEQ 96-well plate. The original pipeline was this. Because the immunoSEQ output held only junctional sequences and lacked quality scores, the filtering could not match the filtering applied to full-length reads. Sequences were annotated with PyIR, a Python wrapper for IgBLAST v1.9, using IMGT germline references to assign V/J genes and CDR3. Reads were filtered out if the reads had weak V/J assignments (E-value above 1e-6), no CDR3, stop codons, out-of-frame junctions, or ambiguous translated residues. V3J clonotypes were defined as sequences sharing the same inferred V gene, J gene, and CDR3 amino acid sequence. To compute the percentage overlap between repertoires, the number of shared unique clonotypes was divided by the size of the smaller repertoire. Three approaches were used to assess repertoire richness: RTK rarefaction, the Chao1 estimator, and Recon v2.1 estimates of unobserved clonotypes. For all TCRbeta clonotypes obtained by the gDNA method from a few donors, generation probabilities were computed with OLGA. The immuneACCESS repertoire file appears here via TCRdb, limited to in-frame rearrangements. These files lack a portion of the clones; in checked studies, under half of the deficit traces to unresolved V genes, and the cause of the others is not known. V, J and clone size derive from that table, while D and trimming were established from the DNA sequence. This sample lists roughly 2.2 million clones; approximately 95% were detected once. The ten largest clones represent 0.35% to 0.45% of the sample.

What the study reported, not specific to this receptor: Based on pairwise subsampling, the degree of clonotype sharing among donors was expected to be affected by sequencing depth. Because the study included only a small number of donors, the genetic and exposure-history diversity represented was limited. Sampling was limited to blood, and TCR repertoires in tissue likely differ from TCR repertoires in blood. Clonotypes shared by all four sorted-subset donors showed higher generation probabilities than non-shared clonotypes. Larger estimated clonotype richness was generally found for naive subsets than for memory subsets. When several donors were compared, the shared fraction of clonotypes was 5% to 6.5% for naive CD4, around 3.5% for naive CD8, roughly 2.5% for memory CD4, and 0.4% for memory CD8. Rarefaction of sorted-subset datasets indicated incomplete sequencing despite the large sequencing depth.

The donors were healthy, HIV-negative adults who had no recently reported acute infections or vaccinations. Only Caucasian adults living in Nashville, Tennessee, USA were represented among the donors. CD4+ T cells were enriched through magnetic negative selection, after which naive cells were positively selected on CD45RA and the remaining negative fraction served as the memory subset. After blood collection by leukapheresis, PBMCs were isolated using Ficoll-Histopaque density gradient centrifugation and then cryopreserved in the vapor phase of liquid nitrogen. Analytical flow cytometry was used to check the purity and quantity of every magnetically sorted T cell population. From each sorted fraction, genomic DNA was isolated and quantified by UV absorbance on a Nanodrop 2000c. The source is a man aged 18 to 29 in good health. Some clones in this sample may be carry-over from other donors' samples. Sequencing was carried out using naive CD4+ T cells from PBMCs. Sample cell subset or site, as interpreted from the label and publication: CD45RA+ positively selected.

The sequenced DNA is TGTGCCAGCAGCGCGTTGGGCGGGACGGTCACCGGGGAGCTGTTTTTT. The translation is CASSALGGTVTGELFF. Recombination linked TRBV9 to TRBJ2-2; the D region possibly corresponds to TRBD2 (6 bases align). From its cysteine to its phenylalanine, the CDR3 spans 16 amino acids. Only CDR3 DNA is held: 48 bases, read in frame from base 1. CDR1 and CDR2 are read off the germline V gene as SGDLS and YYNGEE. The junction carries 16 bases between V and J, which are trimmed by 3 bases and 4 bases respectively.